These 24 T cell receptor beta chains originate from one sample sequenced in a study of tumor-infiltrating lymphocytes in primary liver carcinoma. TCR beta cDNA was reverse-transcribed from about 550 ng of total RNA. The reaction used a constant-region primer and ProtoScript II reverse transcriptase. ARM-PCR, slightly modified, supplied the TCR beta libraries through three nested multiplex PCR rounds. Primers for the first two PCR rounds were TRBV1-TRBV30 forward primers and a C-beta reverse primer (roughly 9 cycles per round). TCRdb redid the calling of the multiplex PCR reads with MiXCR, one entry per CDR3 protein. The sample carries 300,000 to 350,000 distinct CDR3 sequences, less than 65% recorded once. Germline DNA was extracted alongside blood RNA, which was obtained from unsorted whole blood. The sample comprised peripheral blood. The receptors were gathered from a man aged 40-50 years with primary liver carcinoma and hepatitis B virus infection.

This clonotype was counted a single time. The CDR3 does not end in the conserved phenylalanine or tryptophan, so this is likely a read error. The DNA of the CDR3 is TGCAGCGTGACGTTAACGGGACGGAAAAAGTATGGCTACACCCTC. As protein: CSVTLTGRKKYGYTL. V gene TRBV29-1 combines with J gene TRBJ1-2; possible D gene TRBD1, 5 bases. V was cut by 6 bases and J by 5 bases, with 22 bases left in between. From germline, CDR1 is SQVTM and CDR2 ANQGSEA. This CDR3 spans 15 amino acids.

As to this clonotype: Since a much larger clone is just one base distant, this may be a read error. This chain links TRBV6-2 or TRBV6-3 with TRBJ2-7, with 9 bases lining up with TRBD1. This CDR3 has 14 residues. Germline CDR1 is MNHEY and CDR2 is SVGEGT. V shed 10 bases and J 5 bases; nucleotides not matched to a gene: 12. CDR3 in amino acids: CAISLRDRAHEQYF. The DNA for the CDR3 is TGTGCCATCAGCCTCCGGGACAGGGCCCACGAGCAGTACTTC.

On this clonotype: The junction and the germline gene differ at one end; a read error may be behind it. The genes are TRBV6-5 and TRBJ1-1; the match to TRBD1 covers 7 bases. CDR1 is MNHEY, CDR2 SVGAGI, per germline. The CDR3 extends over 13 amino acids. CDR3 DNA: TGTGCCATCATTACACAGGGGTGGACTGAAGCTATCTTT. Its translation is CAIITQGWTEAIF.

Turning to this clonotype: One base away lies a much larger clone, so this may be a sequencing read error. The rearrangement joins TRBV6-5 to TRBJ2-1; 7 bases are a match to TRBD2. V trimming: 5 bases; J trimming: 9 bases; junction bases outside the gene matches: 10. CDR1 is MNHEY, CDR2 SVGAGI, per germline. This CDR3 contains 14 residues. The CDR3 region is CASSPFGRTVEQFF. The DNA of the CDR3 is TGTGCCAGCAGTCCCTTCGGGAGGACGGTTGAGCAGTTCTTC.

A remark on this clonotype: The junction differs from germline at one of its ends, possibly a read error. The V and J genes are TRBV12-3 or TRBV12-4 and TRBJ2-7, with TRBD1 identical over 8 bases. CDR3 size: 13 residues. As DNA, the CDR3 is TGTCCCAGCAGTCCGGACAGGGCCTACGGGCAGTACTTC. It translates to CPSSPDRAYGQYF.

Turning to this clonotype: Mismatch with germline at one junction end may stem from a read error. This chain joins TRBV11-3 and TRBJ2-5, with D perhaps TRBD1 (7 bases). Germline-derived CDR1 and CDR2 are SGHNT and YENEEA. The CDR3 is 14 amino acids. The CDR3 protein is CTSSRGTDQETQYF. For the CDR3, the DNA is TGTACCAGCAGCCGCGGGACAGACCAAGAGACCCAGTATTTC. The entire variable domain, with the rest obtained from reference TRBV11-3 and TRBJ2-5, is as follows: EAGVVQSPRYKIIEKKQPVAFWCNPISGHNTLYWYLQNLGQGPELLIRYENEEAVDDSQLPKDRFSAERLKGVDSTLKIQPAELGDSAVYLCTSSRGTDQETQYFGPGTRLLVL.

This clonotype was detected once. The junction differs from germline at one of its ends, possibly a read error. The chain employs TRBV5-6 and TRBJ2-5; 9 positions match TRBD2. The CDR3 has 17 amino acids. Germline lookup yields CDR1 SGHDT and CDR2 YYEEEE. The CDR3 sequence: CANSPRLAEGRQETQYF. The CDR3 nucleotides read TGTGCCAACAGCCCCCGACTAGCGGAAGGGAGACAAGAGACCCAGTACTTC.

In regard to this clonotype: At one boundary the junction diverges from the germline segment, which might be a read error. V is TRBV30 and J is TRBJ1-2, with TRBD1 matching over 8 bases. CDR3 size: 13 residues. Germline V CDR1 and CDR2: GTSNPN, SVGIG (reference sequence). CDR3: CAWSRGLRDDYIF. The CDR3, as DNA: TGTGCCTGGAGCAGGGGGCTCCGAGATGACTATATCTTC. The full variable domain, in which reference TRBV30 and TRBJ1-2 provide the parts outside the CDR3, is SQTIHQWPATLVQPVGSPLSLECTVEGTSNPNLYWYRQAAGRGLQLLFYSVGIGQISSEVPQNLSASRPQDRQFILSSKKLLLSDSGFYLCAWSRGLRDDYIFGSGTRLTVV.

With regard to this clonotype: Since a much larger clone is just one base distant, this may be a read error. V gene TRBV28 combines with J gene TRBJ2-3; TRBD1 agrees at 7 bases. The CDR3 is 14 residues long. Germline V gives CDR1 MDHEN, CDR2 SYDVKM. J lost 5 bases, V lost 5 bases, and 7 bases had no gene match. Here the CDR3 DNA reads TGTGCCAGCAGTCAAGGACAGGAGTTAGATACGCAGTATTTT. The encoded protein is CASSQGQELDTQYF.

On this clonotype: One end of the junction does not line up with germline, which may come from a read error. The genes are TRBV11-2 and TRBJ1-2; 8 bases agree with TRBD1. Germline-derived CDR1 and CDR2 are SGHAT and FQNNGV. This CDR3 is built from 15 residues. In DNA, the CDR3 is TGTGCCAGGAGCTTAGACCAGGGGGCTGGCTATGGCTATACCTTC. Translation: CARSLDQGAGYGYTF.

This clonotype showed up just a few times. The chain couples TRBV5-1 to TRBJ2-3; 11 bases fit TRBD2. Losses at the gene ends were 0 bases for V and 4 bases for J; bases not matched to a gene: 7. This CDR3 has 17 amino acids. CDR1 is SGHRS, CDR2 YFSETQ, per germline. The CDR3 loop reads CASSLASTSGSADTQYF. The CDR3 DNA is TGCGCCAGCAGCTTGGCGTCTACTAGCGGGAGCGCAGATACGCAGTATTTT. The complete variable domain, with remaining parts taken from reference TRBV5-1 and TRBJ2-3, reads KAGVTQTPRYLIKTRGQQVTLSCSPISGHRSVSWYQQTPGQGLQFLFEYFSETQRNKGNFPGRFSGRQFSNSRSEMNVSTLELGDSALYLCASSLASTSGSADTQYFGPGTRLTVL.

The table lists this clonotype with a count of one. The V gene is TRBV11-2, the J gene TRBJ2-7; D unresolved. The germline V and J ends were trimmed by 5 bases and 4 bases, with 18 bases remaining between them. The CDR3 extends over 15 amino acids. In germline, CDR1 is SGHAT, CDR2 FQNNGV. The CDR3 bases are TGTGCCAGCAGCCATGGTGGTGGGGTGGAATACGAGCAGTACTTC. This sequence encodes CASSHGGGVEYEQYF.

This clonotype has a handful of counts. The chain employs TRBV5-5 and TRBJ1-5; TRBD1 matches 10 bases. This CDR3 has 15 residues. Germline V gene data show CDR1 as SGHKS and CDR2 as YYEKEE (reference sequence). J lost 2 bases, V lost 5 bases, and 4 bases had no gene match. CDR3 in DNA: TGTGCCAGCAGTTCTGGGACAGGGGGCAATCAGCCCCAGCATTTT. Amino acids: CASSSGTGGNQPQHF.

A remark on this clonotype: This CDR3 fails to terminate in the conserved phenylalanine or tryptophan, so it likely reflects a read error. The V and J genes are TRBV10-3 and TRBJ2-2; 8 bases match TRBD2. With 3 bases clipped from V and 6 bases from J, the junction kept 6 bases outside the gene matches. The germline CDR1 and CDR2 sequences are ENHRY and SYGVKD. CDR3 length: 15 amino acids. Written as DNA, the CDR3 is TGTGCCATCAGTGATCAAGCGGGAGTTCCCGGGGAGCTGTTTATT. Its protein product is CAISDQAGVPGELFI.

A note on this clonotype: This sequence may be a read error, since a much larger clone differs from it by one base. In nucleotides, the CDR3 is TGCGCCAGCAGCCCTCCGGGCCGAACGAAGACTGAAGCTTTCTTT. This gives the protein CASSPPGRTKTEAFF. The chain combines TRBV4-1 with TRBJ1-1; the D is unclear. V lost 4 bases and J lost 5, with 17 bases in between. CDR3 size: 15 residues. The germline gives CDR1 MGHRA, CDR2 YSYEKL.

Of note for this clonotype: A much larger clonotype is one base distant, so this may be a read error. V is TRBV6-5 and J is TRBJ2-1; tentative D call: TRBD1 (5 bases). CDR3 length: 10 residues. Germline V gives CDR1 MNHEY, CDR2 SVGAGI. The CDR3 DNA is TGTGCCAGTAGGGGCAATGAGCACTTCTTC. It yields the protein CASRGNEHFF.

V is TRBV28 and J is TRBJ1-6; tentative D call: TRBD1 (5 bases). From germline, CDR1 is MDHEN and CDR2 SYDVKM. The V end lost 6 bases, the J end lost 6 bases, and 15 bases lay between the germline ends. The CDR3 contains 15 residues. Here the CDR3 DNA reads TGTGCCAGCAGGGGATTCGGGCAGGGTAATTCACCCCTCCACTTT. Translating it yields CASRGFGQGNSPLHF.

This clonotype ranks as medium-sized. The genes are TRBV11-2 and TRBJ2-7, with TRBD2 as a possible D gene (6 bases). Germline values: CDR1 SGHAT, CDR2 FQNNGV. This CDR3 has 13 residues. With 3 bases removed from V and 4 bases from J, the gap between germline ends came to 10 bases. CDR3 sequence (DNA): TGTGCCAGCAGCTTCACGGAGGGGTACGAGCAGTACTTC. Protein: CASSFTEGYEQYF. Complete variable domain (other parts from reference TRBV11-2 and TRBJ2-7): EAGVAQSPRYKIIEKRQSVAFWCNPISGHATLYWYQQILGQGPKLLIQFQNNGVVDDSQLPKDRFSAERLKGVDSTLKIQPAKLEDSAVYLCASSFTEGYEQYFGPGTRLTVT.

On this clonotype itself: The junction differs from germline at one of its ends, possibly a read error. The genes are TRBV19 and TRBJ1-6; D is undetermined. This CDR3 spans 12 amino acids. From germline, CDR1 is LNHDA and CDR2 SQIVND (reference sequence). The CDR3 is CASNYQRSHLHF. The CDR3 nucleotides are TGTGCCAGTAATTACCAGCGGTCACACCTCCACTTT. The full variable domain, rest sourced from reference TRBV19 and TRBJ1-6, is DGGITQSPKYLFRKEGQNVTLSCEQNLNHDAMYWYRQDPGQGLRLIYYSQIVNDFQKGDIAEGYSVSREKKESFPLTVTSAQKNPTAFYLCASNYQRSHLHFGNGTRLTVT.

This clonotype was counted at least ten times. The chain is built from TRBV7-8 and TRBJ2-5; 9 positions agree with TRBD2. The V and J ends lost 5 bases and 4 bases, in that order; junction bases with no gene match: 8. There are 15 residues in the CDR3. The germline V gene encodes CDR1 SGHVS and CDR2 FQNEAQ. As DNA, the CDR3 is TGTGCCAGCAGCCCTTTTAGCGGGAGTGGAGAGACCCAGTACTTC. Its protein is CASSPFSGSGETQYF.

Worth noting for this clonotype: This may be a read error: a much more frequent sequence differs by one nucleotide. V usage is TRBV6-6 and J usage is TRBJ2-3, with 7 bases lining up with TRBD2. V trimming: 6 bases; J trimming: 4 bases; junction bases outside the gene matches: 13. Germline CDR1 reads MNHNY; CDR2 reads SVGAGI (reference sequence). This CDR3 comprises 16 residues. The CDR3 nucleotides are TGTGCCAGCAGCCCCGTGGGGCGGGAGTTCCCAGATACGCAGTATTTT. This encodes CASSPVGREFPDTQYF.

The rearrangement links TRBV6-6 to TRBJ1-1, with 7 bases lining up with TRBD1. Germline V gene data show CDR1 as MNHNY and CDR2 as SVGAGI (reference sequence). J gave up 6 bases and V 7 bases, and 11 bases lay outside the gene matches. The CDR3 spans 14 residues. The CDR3 protein is CASITLTGYPEAFF. The DNA for the CDR3 is TGTGCCAGCATTACCCTGACAGGGTATCCTGAAGCTTTCTTT.

This clonotype was recorded a few times. J is TRBJ1-1 and V is TRBV7-9, with 9 bases that match TRBD1. Trimming at V came to 5 bases and at J to 1 base, leaving 5 bases not matched to a gene. This CDR3 contains 15 residues. Germline-derived CDR1 and CDR2 are SEHNR and FQNEAQ (reference sequence). The CDR3 coding sequence is TGTGCCAGCAGCCCGGGGACAGGGTGGAACACTGAAGCTTTCTTT. Protein sequence: CASSPGTGWNTEAFF.

A word on this clonotype: Mismatch with germline at one junction end may stem from a read error. The chain employs TRBV5-1 and TRBJ2-1; 7 positions agree with TRBD2. CDR1 is SGHRS and CDR2 is YFSETQ in the germline V gene. The CDR3 loop spans 16 amino acids. This CDR3 reads CTSSLNGGGGSYEQFF. As DNA, the CDR3 is TGCACCAGCAGCTTAAACGGGGGAGGCGGGAGTTATGAGCAGTTCTTC.